These 8 T cell receptor beta chains were sequenced from one sample in a study of blood T cell repertoires in COVID-19. This table comes from immunoSEQ multiplex PCR, and its TCRdb copy is limited to in-frame clones, with some not included. The table includes some 670,000 clones, about 90% detected once. Sequencing input: peripheral blood. The origin of the receptors is a woman aged 18-29 years with acute or convalescent COVID-19.

The chain has TRBV3-1 (or the pseudogene TRBV3-2) and TRBJ2-5; 8 nucleotides line up with TRBD1. Trimming removed 4 bases from V and 1 base from J; junction bases left unmatched: 2. The germline V gene has CDR1 LGHDT and CDR2 YNNKEL (reference sequence). The CDR3 totals 14 residues. Here the CDR3 DNA reads TGTGCCAGCAGCCGAGGACAGGGCCAAGAGACCCAGTACTTC. It translates to CASSRGQGQETQYF.

The rearrangement joins TRBV10-3 to TRBJ1-1; perhaps TRBD1 as D (5 bases). Germline CDR1 and CDR2: ENHRY and SYGVKD. V lost 3 bases to trimming and J lost 1 base, with 15 bases between them. The CDR3 totals 16 residues. The CDR3 region is CAISEWPNGGNTEAFF. The DNA for the CDR3 is TGTGCCATCAGTGAATGGCCTAACGGGGGGAACACTGAAGCTTTCTTT.

The chain links TRBV4-1 to TRBJ1-6; tentatively, D is TRBD1 (5 bases). The CDR3 covers 15 residues. With 1 base removed from V and 8 bases from J, the gap between germline ends came to 12 bases. Germline CDR1 is MGHRA and CDR2 is YSYEKL. This CDR3 is CASSQGGRTHSPLHF. The DNA for the CDR3 is TGCGCCAGCAGCCAAGGTGGGCGGACACATTCACCCCTCCACTTT.

This chain uses TRBV19 with TRBJ1-5; D is uncertain. V shed 10 bases and J shed 2 bases, with 33 bases lying between them. This CDR3 has 20 amino acids. Germline V gene lookup returns CDR1 LNHDA and CDR2 SQIVND (reference sequence). The CDR3 here is CATSPRAAWRSEMGNQPQHF. The CDR3 nucleotides are TGTGCCACCTCCCCCCGAGCCGCCTGGAGGTCCGAAATGGGCAATCAGCCCCAGCATTTT.

This clone was found once. The CDR3 DNA reads as TGTGCCAGCAGCTGGACACTGAACACTGAAGCTTTCTTT. Its protein product is CASSWTLNTEAFF. V and J are TRBV7-3 and TRBJ1-1, with D possibly being TRBD1 (5 bases). Trimming left V 4 bases short and J 0 bases short, with 6 bases between. This CDR3 is built from 13 residues. Germline lookup yields CDR1 SGHTA and CDR2 FQGTGA.

The chain uses TRBV29-1 and TRBJ1-1, with TRBD1 identical over 9 bases. The CDR3 is 13 residues long. The germline V gene encodes CDR1 SQVTM and CDR2 ANQGSEA. Trimming cost V 7 bases and J 3 bases; bases outside gene matches: 6. The CDR3 bases are TGCAGCGGGGCGACAGGGGGGCACACTGAAGCTTTCTTT. It codes for CSGATGGHTEAFF.

The chain employs TRBV18 and TRBJ2-1; TRBD2 matches at 7 bases. The CDR3 extends over 14 amino acids. J lost 7 bases, V lost 1 base, and 4 bases had no gene match. The V gene's germline CDR1 is KGHSH and CDR2 LQKENI. CDR3 amino acids: CASSPREGRNEQFF. CDR3 in DNA: TGTGCCAGCTCACCACGGGAGGGGAGGAATGAGCAGTTCTTC. Full variable domain (outside the CDR3, taken from reference TRBV18 and TRBJ2-1): NAGVMQNPRHLVRRRGQEARLRCSPMKGHSHVYWYRQLPEEGLKFMVYLQKENIIDESGMPKERFSAEFPKEGPSILRIQQVVRGDSAAYFCASSPREGRNEQFFGPGTRLTVL.

The chain combines TRBV30 with TRBJ2-3, with a tentative D call TRBD2 (5 bases). The CDR3 has 12 amino acids. Trimming took 1 base from V and 6 from J, leaving 8 bases between them. Looked up from germline, CDR1 is GTSNPN and CDR2 is SVGIG (reference sequence). The CDR3 region has the DNA TGTGCCTGGAGTGATGTAGCGGATACGCAGTATTTT. It is translated as CAWSDVADTQYF.